The rows below give T cell receptor beta chains drawn from one sample of a study of post-analysis software for immune sequencing data. In TCRdb, the PCR reads were re-called with MiXCR into one record per CDR3 protein. The sample gives roughly 670,000 distinct CDR3 sequences, 55% to 60% of which show up once; 11% is in the top ten. The sequenced material came from blood. The receptor set was obtained from a girl aged 2-10 years with multiple sclerosis. Both conserved end residues are part of each CDR3. Fields, in order: V gene, clone size, D gene, CDR3 length, J gene, CDR3 protein, CDR3 DNA. The D gene is left open where the match is weak. Only part of the rows carry a size: once, few, many, or a class if the clone is expanded.

>TRBV4-3|few|TRBD2|15|TRBJ2-1
CASSQEGRGGNEQFF
TGCGCCAGCAGCCAAGAGGGGCGGGGGGGCAATGAGCAGTTCTTC
>TRBV9|.|TRBD2|17|TRBJ2-5
CASSVDGLAGGLETQYF
TGTGCCAGCAGCGTAGACGGGCTAGCGGGGGGGCTAGAGACCCAGTACTTC
>TRBV12-3/TRBV12-4|.|.|15|TRBJ2-6
CASRTTADGANVLTF
TGTGCCAGCAGGACCACAGCCGACGGGGCCAACGTCCTGACTTTC
>TRBV29-1|few|.|13|TRBJ2-1
CSVGYLVYNEQFF
TGCAGCGTTGGGTACTTAGTTTACAATGAGCAGTTCTTC
>TRBV25-1|.|.|12|TRBJ2-1
CASISGGNEQFF
TGTGCCAGCATCAGCGGAGGCAATGAGCAGTTCTTC
>TRBV12-3/TRBV12-4|.|.|11|TRBJ1-2
CASSSGNGYTF
TGTGCCAGCAGTTCAGGGAATGGCTACACCTTC
>TRBV28|.|.|13|TRBJ2-7
CASRNRVPYEQYF
TGTGCCAGCAGAAACAGGGTCCCCTACGAGCAGTACTTC
>TRBV5-1|once|TRBD1|13|TRBJ1-2
CASPDRGVYGYTF
TGCGCCAGCCCGGACAGGGGAGTCTATGGCTACACCTTC
>TRBV14|.|TRBD2|18|TRBJ2-5
CASSQDALPTREWETQYF
TGTGCCAGCAGCCAAGATGCCTTGCCAACGCGGGAGTGGGAGACCCAGTACTTC
>TRBV7-8|.|TRBD1|18|TRBJ2-3
CASSSRTGGKRLTDTQYF
TGTGCCAGCAGCTCTAGAACAGGGGGAAAACGTTTGACAGATACGCAGTATTTT
>TRBV25-1|.|TRBD1|17|TRBJ1-1
CASSVRPGQGMNTEAFF
TGTGCCAGCAGTGTAAGACCGGGACAGGGAATGAACACTGAAGCTTTCTTT
>TRBV2|few|TRBD2|16|TRBJ2-5
CASSYGLAGGLETQYF
TGTGCCAGCAGTTATGGACTAGCGGGAGGTTTGGAGACCCAGTACTTC
>TRBV20-1|many|TRBD2|14|TRBJ2-7
CSARGMREGLEQYF
TGCAGTGCTAGAGGAATGCGGGAGGGCCTCGAGCAGTACTTC
>TRBV20-1|.|TRBD1|14|TRBJ2-7
CSAIAGQGNYEQYF
TGCAGTGCTATAGCCGGACAGGGTAACTACGAGCAGTACTTC
>TRBV12-3/TRBV12-4|.|.|13|TRBJ1-1
CASRIGRNTEAFF
TGTGCCAGCAGGATTGGGCGGAACACTGAAGCTTTCTTT
>TRBV7-2|.|.|16|TRBJ1-2
CASSLPRGGPNYGYTF
TGTGCCAGCAGCTTACCCCGGGGGGGTCCTAACTATGGCTACACCTTC
>TRBV20-1|.|.|13|TRBJ2-1
CSARDRRGDEQFF
TGCAGTGCTAGAGATCGTCGAGGAGACGAGCAGTTCTTC
>TRBV19|.|.|12|TRBJ1-2
CATKGQGYGYTF
TGTGCCACTAAAGGCCAGGGGTATGGCTACACCTTC
>TRBV6-5|few|.|17|TRBJ2-7
CASSYRRPQATTFEQYF
TGTGCCAGCAGTTACAGGCGCCCACAGGCGACTACGTTCGAGCAGTACTTC
>TRBV6-5|.|.|13|TRBJ1-6
CASSYQGRAPLHF
TGTGCCAGCAGTTACCAGGGCCGGGCGCCCCTCCACTTT
>TRBV27|few|.|13|TRBJ2-5
CASSFNTQETQYF
TGTGCCAGCAGTTTCAACACCCAAGAGACCCAGTACTTC
>TRBV2|.|.|15|TRBJ2-5
CASRPRPGNQETQYF
TGTGCCAGCAGGCCCAGGCCGGGGAATCAAGAGACCCAGTACTTC
>TRBV4-2|.|.|17|TRBJ1-4
CASSQDEGPATNEKLFF
TGTGCCAGCAGCCAAGATGAGGGCCCGGCAACTAATGAAAAACTGTTTTTT
>TRBV20-1|.|.|15|TRBJ2-5
CSARGVGEVQETQYF
TGCAGTGCTAGAGGTGTGGGGGAAGTCCAAGAGACCCAGTACTTC
>TRBV20-1|.|.|12|TRBJ1-2
CSAREQTYGYTF
TGCAGTGCTAGAGAACAGACTTATGGCTACACCTTC
>TRBV20-1|.|TRBD1|17|TRBJ2-2
CSARVSGTGGLGGELFF
TGCAGTGCTAGAGTATCTGGGACAGGGGGCCTGGGCGGGGAGCTGTTTTTT
>TRBV29-1|.|TRBD1|14|TRBJ1-4
CSVAPGGARQKLFF
TGCAGCGTAGCCCCAGGGGGCGCAAGGCAAAAACTGTTTTTT
>TRBV9|few|TRBD2|17|TRBJ2-1
CASSPGESGSFDNEQFF
TGTGCCAGCAGTCCAGGGGAGAGCGGGAGCTTCGACAATGAGCAGTTCTTC
>TRBV5-1|once|.|16|TRBJ2-7
CASSVARGVRSYEQYF
TGCGCCAGCAGCGTGGCGCGCGGAGTAAGGTCCTACGAGCAGTACTTC
>TRBV14|.|.|13|TRBJ2-6
CATGRAGANVLTF
TGTGCCACCGGCAGGGCTGGGGCCAACGTCCTGACTTTC
>TRBV15|.|TRBD2|15|TRBJ2-1
CATSRDRLATGEQFF
TGTGCCACCAGCAGGGACCGACTAGCGACGGGTGAGCAGTTCTTC
>TRBV7-9|.|.|12|TRBJ1-4
CASSLGGEKLFF
TGTGCCAGCAGCCTCGGGGGTGAAAAACTGTTTTTT
>TRBV21-1|few|.|16|TRBJ2-1
CASSISRDQKEGEQFF
TGTGCCAGCAGCATTTCCCGGGACCAAAAAGAGGGTGAGCAGTTCTTC
>TRBV11-2|.|.|16|TRBJ2-1
CASSPSRDFSENEQFF
TGTGCCAGCAGCCCTTCCCGGGACTTCAGTGAGAATGAGCAGTTCTTC
>TRBV29-1|.|.|12|TRBJ2-1
CSGDTVYNEQFF
TGCAGCGGGGACACAGTCTACAATGAGCAGTTCTTC
>TRBV18|.|.|18|TRBJ2-2
CASSPPGGQAMNTGELFF
TGTGCCAGCTCACCACCGGGAGGACAGGCGATGAACACCGGGGAGCTGTTTTTT
>TRBV7-2|.|.|13|TRBJ2-1
CASSRPGDNEQFF
TGTGCCAGCAGCCGACCGGGGGACAATGAGCAGTTCTTC
>TRBV29-1|.|.|12|TRBJ2-6
CSVGAGANVLTF
TGCAGCGTTGGGGCTGGGGCCAACGTCCTGACTTTC
>TRBV7-2|.|TRBD1|15|TRBJ1-2
CASSFPGQENYGYTF
TGTGCCAGCAGCTTCCCGGGACAGGAGAACTATGGCTACACCTTC
>TRBV5-1|.|.|13|TRBJ2-5
CASSLASLETQYF
TGCGCCAGCAGCTTGGCCAGTCTAGAGACCCAGTACTTC
>TRBV4-2|few|.|14|TRBJ2-3
CASSQDGDADTQYF
TGTGCCAGCAGCCAAGATGGGGACGCAGATACGCAGTATTTT
>TRBV20-1|.|.|16|TRBJ2-3
CSARDQLKVNTDTQYF
TGCAGTGCTAGAGATCAACTGAAAGTCAACACAGATACGCAGTATTTT
>TRBV14|.|TRBD2|16|TRBJ2-1
CASSPIAGVGYNEQFF
TGTGCCAGCAGCCCGATAGCGGGAGTGGGCTACAATGAGCAGTTCTTC
>TRBV12-3/TRBV12-4|.|.|14|TRBJ1-6
CASSKLTPDSPLHF
TGTGCCAGCAGTAAACTTACTCCGGATTCACCCCTCCACTTT
>TRBV4-1|few|TRBD2|17|TRBJ2-5
CASSPVGAGKRQETQYF
TGCGCCAGCAGCCCGGTGGGAGCGGGAAAACGCCAAGAGACCCAGTACTTC